This passage covers 7 T cell receptor beta chains from one sample sequenced in a study of vaccination and CD4 T cells after COVID-19. Treatment: approximately nine-day PBMC culture with coronavirus spike peptide pools or control peptides (ViraFEST assay). An Oncomine TCR Beta short-read assay was used to sequence the DNA from cultured CD4+ T cells. TCRdb fed the PCR reads into MiXCR, producing one record per CDR3 protein. The table has around 12,000 distinct CDR3 sequences, around 76% seen once. These TCRs' antigens remain unknown. Material for sequencing was CD4+ T cells from blood, cultured in vitro. The receptors come from a human donor who had recovered from COVID-19.

The J gene is TRBJ1-2, the V gene TRBV12-3 or TRBV12-4; D perhaps matches TRBD1 (6 bases). This CDR3 has 14 amino acids. The V end was cut by 5 bases, the J end by 6 bases, with 16 bases between. For the CDR3, the DNA is TGTGCCAGCAGTCTAAGGAGGGGGTATGATGGCTACACCTTC. Encoded protein: CASSLRRGYDGYTF.

V and J are TRBV7-2 and TRBJ2-1; unclear D gene. Trimming removed 0 bases from V and 4 bases from J, with 7 bases in between. This CDR3 is 14 amino acids long. Germline lookup yields CDR1 SGHTA and CDR2 FQGNSA. The CDR3 DNA is TGTGCCAGCAGCTTAGCGGTACAGTACAATGAGCAGTTCTTC. Amino acid sequence: CASSLAVQYNEQFF.

The chain joins TRBV20-1 to TRBJ2-1; 10 bases line up with TRBD2. The CDR3 is 12 amino acids. The germline V gene has CDR1 DFQATT and CDR2 SNEGSKA (reference sequence). CDR3: CSEREGPHEQFF. CDR3 nucleotides: TGCAGCGAGCGGGAGGGCCCTCATGAGCAGTTCTTC.

Only a few counts were recorded for this clonotype. V and J are TRBV24-1 and TRBJ1-6; a weak D match, TRBD1 (6 bases). Germline V gene lookup returns CDR1 KGHDR and CDR2 SFDVKD. The CDR3 is 14 amino acids. V was shortened by 7 bases and J by 4 bases, with 10 bases between the two germline ends. CDR3 protein: CATRQTGYNSPLHF. In DNA form, the CDR3 reads TGTGCCACCAGACAGACAGGTTATAATTCACCCCTCCACTTT.

The chain has TRBV6-1 and TRBJ1-2; a possible D gene is TRBD1 (6 bases). The CDR3 length is 13 residues. Per germline, CDR1 MNHNS and CDR2 SASEGT. V was clipped by 5 bases and J by 3 bases, with 10 bases between them. The CDR3 region has the DNA TGTGCCAGCAGTCCGGCAGGGGACTATGGCTACACCTTC. It encodes CASSPAGDYGYTF.

The chain recombines TRBV20-1 with TRBJ1-2; D is undetermined. CDR3 length: 9 residues. Germline V gene data show CDR1 as DFQATT and CDR2 as SNEGSKA (reference sequence). V lost 3 bases and J lost 5, with 1 base in between. In DNA, the CDR3 is TGCAGTGCTAGTTATGGCTACACCTTC. Encoded protein: CSASYGYTF.

DNA of the CDR3: TGTGCCAGCAGTTTTGGCCTACTAGACACAGATACGCAGTATTTT. Amino acids: CASSFGLLDTDTQYF. This sequence joins TRBV27 and TRBJ2-3; TRBD2 is a possible D gene (5 bases). CDR1 is MNHEY, CDR2 SMNVEV, per germline (reference sequence). Trimming removed 3 bases at V and 2 bases at J, with 12 bases between. The CDR3 runs to 15 residues.